One and the same sample provided the 27 T cell receptor beta chains below, sequenced in a study of CD8+ T cells in alopecia areata. The sequencing template was cDNA reverse transcribed from extracted RNA. The assay was immunoSEQ multiplex PCR, and TCRdb's table has in-frame clones only and misses some. The sample has 100,000 to 150,000 clones; about 50% are singletons. Sequences were derived from CD8+ T cells sorted from blood, sampled at week 0. The origin of the receptors is a human donor with alopecia areata.

The chain is built from TRBV9 and TRBJ2-1; the match to TRBD1 covers 11 bases. This CDR3 is built from 15 residues. V lost 3 bases and J lost 7; bases outside the gene matches: 6. Germline CDR1 SGDLS, CDR2 YYNGEE. The CDR3 sequence: CASSADRGQRNEQFF. The CDR3 DNA reads TGTGCCAGCAGCGCGGACAGGGGGCAAAGGAATGAGCAGTTCTTC.

This clone has only a few counts. The CDR3 is CASSHIRGGEDTQYF. The CDR3, as DNA: TGCGCCAGCAGCCATATACGGGGGGGCGAAGATACGCAGTATTTT. The chain combines TRBV4-3 with TRBJ2-3; TRBD2 agrees at 8 bases. CDR3 length: 15 residues. The V gene's germline CDR1 is LGHNA and CDR2 YSLEER. Trimming took 3 bases from V and 5 from J; bases not matched to a gene: 7.

The chain recombines TRBV7-9 with TRBJ2-1, with 7 bases identical to TRBD2. There are 12 residues in the CDR3. With 5 bases clipped from V and 7 bases from J, the junction kept 2 bases outside the gene matches. The germline CDR1 and CDR2 sequences are SEHNR and FQNEAQ (reference sequence). CDR3 in amino acids: CASSPAGNEQFF. In nucleotides, the CDR3 is TGTGCCAGCAGCCCAGCGGGGAATGAGCAGTTCTTC.

This sequence joins TRBV25-1 and TRBJ1-5; TRBD1 might be the D (6 bases). Germline loops: CDR1 MGHDK, CDR2 SYGVNS. CDR3 length: 13 amino acids. Trimming took 5 bases from V and 6 from J, leaving 11 bases between them. The CDR3 DNA is TGTGCCAGCAGTTTACAGGGATCTCAGCCCCAGCATTTT. This translates into CASSLQGSQPQHF.

The chain combines TRBV30 with TRBJ2-7; possibly TRBD1 for D (6 bases). This CDR3 is built from 14 residues. Trimming cost V 4 bases and J 0 bases, with 13 bases left between them. Germline V gives CDR1 GTSNPN, CDR2 SVGIG (reference sequence). The CDR3 here is CAWTSTGSSYEQYF. The CDR3 DNA is TGTGCCTGGACCTCGACAGGCAGCTCCTACGAGCAGTACTTC.

In DNA, the CDR3 is TGTGCCAGCAGCGTGGGGACGCCGCTCATGAACACTGAAGCTTTCTTT. Residues: CASSVGTPLMNTEAFF. The rearrangement joins TRBV9 to TRBJ1-1; perhaps TRBD1 as D (5 bases). The CDR3 is 16 residues long. Trimming left V 2 bases short and J 0 bases short, with 14 bases between. CDR1 SGDLS and CDR2 YYNGEE come from the germline V gene.

The V and J genes are TRBV5-1 and TRBJ1-4, with D perhaps TRBD1 (5 bases). Trimming cost V 4 bases and J 4 bases, with 20 bases left between them. The CDR3 covers 17 residues. Germline V lookup: CDR1 SGHRS, CDR2 YFSETQ. Written as DNA, the CDR3 is TGCGCCAGCAGCCGACTAAACTCCGGGACGGATAATGAAAAACTGTTTTTT. Amino acid sequence: CASSRLNSGTDNEKLFF.

The CDR3 region is CASSLGGWRSYGYTF. CDR3 nucleotide sequence: TGTGCCAGCAGCTTAGGCGGTTGGAGGAGCTATGGCTACACCTTC. This chain links TRBV7-9 with TRBJ1-2, with D unresolved. In germline, CDR1 is SEHNR, CDR2 FQNEAQ (reference sequence). The CDR3 spans 15 residues. V dropped 1 base and J dropped 4 bases, with 13 bases sitting between them.

This clone has more than one count but fewer than ten. V and J are TRBV11-1 and TRBJ2-1; 14 bases are a match to TRBD2. This CDR3 is built from 15 residues. Per germline, CDR1 SGHAT and CDR2 FQDESV (reference sequence). The V gene end was trimmed by 5 bases and the J gene end by 8 bases; junction bases not matched to a gene: 5. This chain's CDR3 is CASSPGTSGGDEQFF. CDR3 sequence (DNA): TGTGCCAGCAGCCCTGGGACTAGCGGGGGCGATGAGCAGTTCTTC.

The V and J genes are TRBV4-1 and TRBJ2-1; D gene ambiguous. Trimming left V 1 base short and J 6 bases short, with 22 bases between. The CDR3 extends over 18 amino acids. Per germline, CDR1 MGHRA and CDR2 YSYEKL. CDR3 coding DNA: TGCGCCAGCAGCCAAGGACCCGACGTGGAGATCTTACGCAATGAGCAGTTCTTC. Encoded protein: CASSQGPDVEILRNEQFF.

This clone was seen more than once but under ten times. The DNA for the CDR3 is TGTGCCAGCAGCCCCATGGGGGCCGGGGATGAGCAGTTCTTC. Its protein product is CASSPMGAGDEQFF. The rearrangement joins TRBV5-4 to TRBJ2-1, with D maybe TRBD1 (6 bases). Germline loops: CDR1 SGHNT, CDR2 YYREEE (reference sequence). Trimming removed 4 bases from V and 8 bases from J, with 16 bases in between. The CDR3 sequence is 14 residues long.

The genes are TRBV12-5 and TRBJ1-3, with D perhaps TRBD1 (6 bases). Germline V CDR1 and CDR2: LGHNT, FRNRAP. This CDR3 is 16 amino acids long. Trimming removed 1 base at V and 5 bases at J, with 15 bases between. The CDR3, as DNA: TGTGCTAGTGGTTTGGCACTGGGACAAGTTAGAAACACCATATATTTT. This sequence encodes CASGLALGQVRNTIYF.

The chain links TRBV2 to TRBJ1-1; D is unresolved. The CDR3 runs 13 residues. Trimming took 8 bases from V and 1 from J, leaving 11 bases between them. Germline values: CDR1 SNHLY, CDR2 FYNNEI. CDR3 residues: CASRPTGNTEAFF. CDR3 coding DNA: TGTGCCAGCCGACCGACTGGGAACACTGAAGCTTTCTTT.

The genes are TRBV2 and TRBJ2-7; 7 bases are a match to TRBD1. The germline CDR1 and CDR2 sequences are SNHLY and FYNNEI. V lost 3 bases and J lost 4; bases outside the gene matches: 3. This CDR3 has 13 amino acids. DNA of the CDR3: TGTGCCAGCAGTGAGTGGGACAGATACGAGCAGTACTTC. Translating it yields CASSEWDRYEQYF.

V and J are TRBV7-8 and TRBJ1-1; TRBD1 is a possible D gene (5 bases). V gave up 1 base and J gave up 1 base, with 7 bases separating them. Looked up from germline, CDR1 is SGHVS and CDR2 is FQNEAQ. The CDR3 consists of 14 residues. The CDR3 DNA is TGTGCCAGCAGCTTAGGGCAGGGGAACACTGAAGCTTTCTTT. Amino acid sequence: CASSLGQGNTEAFF.

The rearrangement links TRBV5-4 to TRBJ2-1, with TRBD2 identical over 8 bases. The CDR3 is made up of 15 amino acids. The V segment lost 4 bases and the J segment 1 base; nucleotides outside the gene matches: 4. The V gene's germline CDR1 is SGHNT and CDR2 YYREEE (reference sequence). The CDR3 reads CASSLKRGSYNEQFF. DNA for the CDR3: TGTGCCAGCAGCCTCAAGCGGGGGTCCTACAATGAGCAGTTCTTC.

This clone was observed a few times. V gene TRBV14 combines with J gene TRBJ2-6; 7 bases line up with TRBD2. V lost 4 bases to trimming and J lost 11 bases; unmatched junction nucleotides: 11. CDR3 length equals 15 residues. The V gene's germline CDR1 is SGHDN and CDR2 FVKESK. The DNA of the CDR3 is TGTGCCAGCAGCCGTCATCAGGGAGGGAAATACGTCCTGACTTTC. Its protein is CASSRHQGGKYVLTF.

This sequence joins TRBV9 and TRBJ1-1, with 7 bases matching TRBD1. V gave up 0 bases and J gave up 11 bases; unmatched junction bases: 10. The length of the CDR3 is 14 residues. Germline V gives CDR1 SGDLS, CDR2 YYNGEE. Here the CDR3 reads CASSVAGEGAGAFF. CDR3 coding DNA: TGTGCCAGCAGCGTAGCTGGGGAGGGGGCGGGCGCTTTCTTT. The entire variable domain, with the rest obtained from reference TRBV9 and TRBJ1-1, is as follows: DSGVTQTPKHLITATGQRVTLRCSPRSGDLSVYWYQQSLDQGLQFLIQYYNGEERAKGNILERFSAQQFPDLHSELNLSSLELGDSALYFCASSVAGEGAGAFFGQGTRLTVV.

The gene calls are TRBV12-5 and TRBJ2-7; unclear D gene. The V gene's germline CDR1 is LGHNT and CDR2 FRNRAP. CDR3 size: 11 residues. Trimming took off 5 bases at V and 3 bases at J, with 5 bases between the two ends. Here the CDR3 reads CASGLDYEQYF. The CDR3 bases are TGTGCTAGTGGTCTAGACTACGAGCAGTACTTC.

This clone was counted only a few times. The rearrangement links TRBV27 to TRBJ2-7; tentatively, D is TRBD1 or TRBD2 (5 bases each). Trimming took off 5 bases at V and 3 bases at J, with 14 bases between the two ends. Per the germline V gene, CDR1 is MNHEY and CDR2 is SMNVEV (reference sequence). The CDR3 is 14 residues long. The CDR3 spells CASSPRDRFYEQYF. The CDR3 DNA follows: TGTGCCAGCAGTCCAAGGGACCGCTTCTACGAGCAGTACTTC.

A single count supports this clone. This chain joins TRBV30 and TRBJ1-5; D perhaps matches TRBD1 (5 bases). Germline CDR1 GTSNPN, CDR2 SVGIG (reference sequence). The V gene lost 4 bases and the J gene lost 0 bases, with 13 bases spanning the gap. This CDR3 has 15 amino acids. For the CDR3, the DNA is TGTGCCTGGAAGGAGGCGGACAATAGCAATCAGCCCCAGCATTTT. Its protein product is CAWKEADNSNQPQHF.

A few counts support this clone. The chain uses TRBV11-2 and TRBJ2-1; 9 bases map to TRBD2. CDR3 size: 16 residues. Trimming cost V 4 bases and J 6 bases; bases outside gene matches: 10. Germline-derived CDR1 and CDR2 are SGHAT and FQNNGV. CDR3 protein: CASSSPLRGGPNEQFF. The DNA of the CDR3 is TGTGCCAGCAGCTCCCCCCTGCGGGGGGGCCCCAATGAGCAGTTCTTC. The variable domain in full, with the rest retrieved from reference TRBV11-2 and TRBJ2-1, is EAGVAQSPRYKIIEKRQSVAFWCNPISGHATLYWYQQILGQGPKLLIQFQNNGVVDDSQLPKDRFSAERLKGVDSTLKIQPAKLEDSAVYLCASSSPLRGGPNEQFFGPGTRLTVL.

This clone was seen only a few times. The same CDR3 arises from other DNA sequences in this sample as well. This chain links TRBV27 with TRBJ1-2; D unresolved. V shed 3 bases and J shed 0 bases, with 8 bases lying between them. The CDR3 is made up of 14 amino acids. The germline V gene encodes CDR1 MNHEY and CDR2 SMNVEV (reference sequence). The CDR3 coding sequence is TGTGCCAGCAGTTTTGCCGGGTCTAACTATGGCTACACCTTC. Encoded protein: CASSFAGSNYGYTF.

The chain carries TRBV30 and TRBJ1-2; 7 bases map to TRBD1. Germline trimming cut 1 base from V and 2 bases from J; bases unmatched to any gene: 13. The CDR3 runs 17 residues. Germline values: CDR1 GTSNPN, CDR2 SVGIG (reference sequence). This CDR3 reads CAWSARLGQRRNYGYTF. CDR3 sequence (DNA): TGTGCCTGGAGTGCACGTCTGGGACAGCGCCGAAACTATGGCTACACCTTC.

This clone came up a few times. This sequence joins TRBV11-2 and TRBJ1-1; D gene ambiguous. Trimming removed 5 bases from V and 9 bases from J, with 19 bases in between. In germline, CDR1 is SGHAT, CDR2 FQNNGV. The length of the CDR3 is 14 residues. CDR3 region: CASSVSGFGVKAFF. The CDR3 nucleotides read TGTGCCAGCAGCGTATCCGGCTTTGGGGTGAAAGCTTTCTTT.

This clone appeared a few times. The rearrangement joins TRBV27 to TRBJ2-7, with 8 bases aligning to TRBD2. The V segment lost 5 bases and the J segment 2 bases; nucleotides outside the gene matches: 5. The CDR3 length is 14 residues. From germline, CDR1 is MNHEY and CDR2 SMNVEV (reference sequence). This CDR3 is CASSPGGATYEQYF. CDR3 sequence (DNA): TGTGCCAGCAGTCCGGGGGGGGCCACCTACGAGCAGTACTTC.

The chain's CDR3 is CASSQDWAETYGYTF. The CDR3 DNA follows: TGCGCCAGCAGCCAAGACTGGGCGGAGACCTATGGCTACACCTTC. The chain uses TRBV4-3 and TRBJ1-2; no definite D call. The CDR3 runs to 15 residues. Germline CDR1 reads LGHNA; CDR2 reads YSLEER. Trimming shortened V by 0 bases and J by 4 bases, and 12 bases separated the two germline ends.